This T cell receptor (beta chain) derives from a study of shared clonotypes between healthy human individuals. Combining CD45RO+ cells with CCR7-negative CD45RA+ TemRA cells gave CD8 memory. Repertoires were generated with immunoSEQ multiplex PCR, while TCRdb's copy carries only in-frame clones and drops some. The sample comprises about 380,000 clones, around 96% of which are singletons, and approximately 0.32% rests with the top ten. Whole-study results and caveats: Represented genetic and exposure-history diversity was restricted by having few donors. Only blood samples were collected, and tissue repertoires likely differ. Relative to clonotypes present in all four donors, those not shared had lower generation probabilities.

For this clone: Antigen unknown.

V was clipped by 1 base and J by 0 bases; unmatched bases: 9. Germline CDR1 SGHNT, CDR2 YYREEE (reference sequence). This CDR3 has 18 amino acids. V usage is TRBV5-4 and J usage is TRBJ2-4; 8 nucleotides agree with TRBD1. The receptor was derived from a young man in good health. The source material was memory CD8+ T cells sorted from blood. Noted subset: CD45RO+ cells pooled with CCR7-negative TemRA cells. The CDR3 region is CASSLRAQGALAKNIQYF. The CDR3 DNA is TGTGCCAGCAGCTTGAGGGCCCAGGGGGCCCTAGCCAAAAACATTCAGTACTTC. Complete variable domain (other parts from reference TRBV5-4 and TRBJ2-4): ETGVTQSPTHLIKTRGQQVTLRCSSQSGHNTVSWYQQALGQGPQFIFQYYREEENGRGNFPPRFSGLQFPNYSSELNVNALELDDSALYLCASSLRAQGALAKNIQYFGAGTRLSVL.